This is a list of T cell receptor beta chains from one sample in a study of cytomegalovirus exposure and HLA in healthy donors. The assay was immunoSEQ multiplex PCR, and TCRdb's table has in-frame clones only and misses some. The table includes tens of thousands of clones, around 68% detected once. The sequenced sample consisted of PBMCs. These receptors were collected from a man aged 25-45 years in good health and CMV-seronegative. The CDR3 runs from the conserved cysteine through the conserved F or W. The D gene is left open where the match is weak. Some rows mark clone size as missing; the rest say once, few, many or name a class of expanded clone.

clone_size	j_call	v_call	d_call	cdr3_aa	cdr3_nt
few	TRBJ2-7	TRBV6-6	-	CASSEEWPEQYF	TGTGCCAGCAGTGAGGAATGGCCCGAGCAGTACTTC
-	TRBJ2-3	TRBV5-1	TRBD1	CASSIHGTGEDTQYF	TGCGCCAGCAGCATCCACGGGACAGGGGAAGATACGCAGTATTTT
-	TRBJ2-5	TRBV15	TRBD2	CATSRVTSGRGETQYF	TGTGCCACCAGCAGAGTAACTAGCGGGAGAGGGGAGACCCAGTACTTC
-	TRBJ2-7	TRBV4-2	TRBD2	CASSQPGTSGNEQYF	TGTGCCAGCAGCCAACCCGGGACTAGCGGGAACGAGCAGTACTTC
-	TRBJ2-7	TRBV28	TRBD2	CASSPPGLAGVGVEQYF	TGTGCCAGCAGTCCTCCGGGACTAGCGGGAGTCGGGGTCGAGCAGTACTTC
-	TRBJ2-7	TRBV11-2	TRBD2	CASSQSGTAGEQYF	TGTGCCAGCAGCCAGAGCGGGACGGCCGGCGAGCAGTACTTC
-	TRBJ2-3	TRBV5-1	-	CASKPQGVDTQYF	TGCGCCAGCAAACCCCAAGGGGTAGATACGCAGTATTTT
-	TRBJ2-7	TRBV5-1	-	CASSLEAGSPYEQYF	TGCGCCAGCAGCTTGGAGGCAGGATCCCCCTACGAGCAGTACTTC
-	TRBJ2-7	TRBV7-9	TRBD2	CASSSTASGRSYEQYF	TGTGCCAGCAGCTCAACGGCTAGCGGGAGATCCTACGAGCAGTACTTC
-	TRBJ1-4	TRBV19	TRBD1	CASSSLPGQGLKKLFF	TGTGCCAGTAGTAGCTTACCGGGACAGGGGTTGAAAAAACTGTTTTTT
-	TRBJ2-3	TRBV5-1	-	CASSLEGADDTQYF	TGCGCCAGCAGCTTGGAGGGAGCAGACGATACGCAGTATTTT
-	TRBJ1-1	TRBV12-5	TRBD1	CASVGQAGTEAFF	TGTGCTAGTGTTGGACAGGCGGGCACTGAAGCTTTCTTT
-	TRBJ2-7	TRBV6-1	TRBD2	CASGRTSLYEQYF	TGTGCCAGCGGGAGGACTAGCCTCTACGAGCAGTACTTC
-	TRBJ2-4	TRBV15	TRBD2	CATSRGLAGVRGNIQYF	TGTGCCACCAGCAGGGGACTAGCGGGAGTTCGGGGCAACATTCAGTACTTC
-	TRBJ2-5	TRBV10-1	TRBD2	CASSRLAGPQETQYF	TGCGCCAGCAGCAGACTAGCGGGACCCCAAGAGACCCAGTACTTC
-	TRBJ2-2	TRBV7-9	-	CASSLVEVTPNTGELFF	TGTGCCAGCAGCTTAGTCGAGGTTACCCCGAACACCGGGGAGCTGTTTTTT
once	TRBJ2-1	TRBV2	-	CASSKNRGAYNEQFF	TGTGCCAGCAGTAAAAATAGAGGTGCCTACAATGAGCAGTTCTTC
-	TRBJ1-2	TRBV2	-	CASNGRANYGYTF	TGTGCCAGCAACGGTCGAGCTAACTATGGCTACACCTTC
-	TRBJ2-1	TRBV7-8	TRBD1	CASSFTGERDEQFF	TGTGCCAGCAGCTTCACAGGGGAGCGAGATGAGCAGTTCTTC
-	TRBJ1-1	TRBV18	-	CASSPPTGRSTEAFF	TGTGCCAGCTCACCTCCCACAGGGAGAAGCACTGAAGCTTTCTTT
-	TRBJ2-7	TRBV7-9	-	CASSGQQGYEQYF	TGTGCCAGCAGCGGACAACAGGGCTACGAGCAGTACTTC
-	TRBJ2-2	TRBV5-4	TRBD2	CASSPGRVGTGELFF	TGTGCCAGCAGCCCCGGGAGGGTCGGCACCGGGGAGCTGTTTTTT
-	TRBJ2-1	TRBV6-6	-	CASSYSGGRHEQFF	TGTGCCAGCAGTTACTCAGGAGGGAGGCATGAGCAGTTCTTC
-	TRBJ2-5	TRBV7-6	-	CASSLGESGTQYF	TGTGCCAGCAGCTTAGGGGAGTCGGGGACCCAGTACTTC
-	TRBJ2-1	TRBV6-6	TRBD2	CASSPGAGSSYNEQFF	TGTGCCAGCAGTCCCGGAGCGGGGAGCTCCTACAATGAGCAGTTCTTC
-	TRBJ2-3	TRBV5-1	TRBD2	CASSLSGLVTDTQYF	TGCGCCAGCAGCCTTAGCGGGCTTGTGACAGATACGCAGTATTTT
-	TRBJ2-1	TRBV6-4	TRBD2	CASSEGTSGNNEQFF	TGTGCCAGCAGTGAAGGGACTAGCGGGAACAATGAGCAGTTCTTC
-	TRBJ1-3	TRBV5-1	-	CASSLRRGAHSGNTIYF	TGCGCCAGCAGCTTGAGGAGGGGCGCCCACTCTGGAAACACCATATATTTT
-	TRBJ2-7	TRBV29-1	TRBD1	CSAGQGTYEQYF	TGCAGCGCTGGACAGGGAACCTACGAGCAGTACTTC
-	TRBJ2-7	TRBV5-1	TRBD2	CASGGGLDEQYF	TGCGCCAGCGGGGGGGGTTTGGACGAGCAGTACTTC
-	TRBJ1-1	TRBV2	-	CASSVDRDTEAFF	TGTGCCAGCAGTGTAGATCGGGACACTGAAGCTTTCTTT
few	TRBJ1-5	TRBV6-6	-	CASRQGKGNQPQHF	TGTGCCAGCAGGCAGGGTAAGGGCAATCAGCCCCAGCATTTT
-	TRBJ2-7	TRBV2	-	CASSEWTLLPYEQYF	TGTGCCAGCAGTGAATGGACTCTCCTCCCCTACGAGCAGTACTTC
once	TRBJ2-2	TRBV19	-	CASSRSPAVGELFF	TGTGCCAGTAGTAGAAGTCCCGCGGTCGGGGAGCTGTTTTTT
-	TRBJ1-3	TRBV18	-	CASSPPYQGSSGNTIYF	TGTGCCAGCTCACCACCGTATCAGGGAAGCTCTGGAAACACCATATATTTT
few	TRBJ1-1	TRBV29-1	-	CSTLTGNTEAFF	TGCAGCACTCTAACTGGGAACACTGAAGCTTTCTTT
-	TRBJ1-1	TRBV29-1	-	CSVLSTGMNTEALF	TGCAGCGTTCTCTCAACGGGGATGAACACTGAAGCTTTATTT
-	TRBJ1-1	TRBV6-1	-	CASITHRAGSPEAFF	TGTGCCAGCATTACTCACAGGGCTGGAAGCCCTGAAGCTTTCTTT
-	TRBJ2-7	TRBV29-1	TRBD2	CSVIAGGAYEQYF	TGCAGCGTTATAGCGGGAGGGGCCTACGAGCAGTACTTC
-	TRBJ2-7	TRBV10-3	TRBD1	CAINRGEGSYEQYF	TGTGCCATAAACAGGGGAGAGGGATCCTACGAGCAGTACTTC
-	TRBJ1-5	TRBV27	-	CASSFFQNQPQHF	TGTGCCAGCAGTTTCTTCCAGAATCAGCCCCAGCATTTT
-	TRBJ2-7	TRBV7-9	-	CASSPSGDYEQYF	TGTGCCAGCAGCCCCTCAGGGGACTACGAGCAGTACTTC
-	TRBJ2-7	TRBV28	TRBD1	CASSLTGTGPLEQYF	TGTGCCAGCAGTCTAACCGGGACAGGCCCCCTCGAGCAGTACTTC
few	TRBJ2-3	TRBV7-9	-	CSSSLVTDTQYF	TGTTCCAGCAGCTTAGTAACAGATACGCAGTATTTT
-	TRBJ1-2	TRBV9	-	CASSDSFRVLGGYTF	TGTGCCAGCAGCGACAGCTTCAGGGTTCTGGGTGGCTACACCTTC
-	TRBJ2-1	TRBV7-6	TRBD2	CASSSRLAGSSYNEQFF	TGTGCCAGCAGCAGTCGACTAGCGGGTAGCTCCTACAATGAGCAGTTCTTC
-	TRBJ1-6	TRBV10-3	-	CAISEEQGGSPLHF	TGTGCCATCAGTGAGGAGCAGGGAGGTTCACCCCTCCACTTT
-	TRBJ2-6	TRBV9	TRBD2	CASSVALAGVLGANVLTF	TGTGCCAGCAGCGTAGCCCTAGCGGGAGTGTTGGGGGCCAACGTCCTGACTTTC
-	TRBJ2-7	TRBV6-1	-	CASSESGGGPYEQYF	TGTGCCAGCAGTGAATCGGGCGGGGGCCCCTACGAGCAGTACTTC
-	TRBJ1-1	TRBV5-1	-	CASSFGRDTEAFF	TGCGCCAGCAGCTTCGGCAGGGACACTGAAGCTTTCTTT
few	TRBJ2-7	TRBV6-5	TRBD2	CASSRLAGGYEQYF	TGTGCCAGCAGTCGGCTAGCGGGAGGCTACGAGCAGTACTTC
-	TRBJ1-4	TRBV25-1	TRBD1	CASSDLRDRVNEKLFF	TGTGCCAGCAGCGACCTCCGGGACAGGGTTAATGAAAAACTGTTTTTT
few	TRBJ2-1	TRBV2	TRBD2	CASSDDNLAGVINEQFF	TGTGCCAGCAGTGATGACAATCTAGCGGGGGTTATTAATGAGCAGTTCTTC
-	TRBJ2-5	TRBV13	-	CASSRTGPTAGETQYF	TGTGCCAGCAGCAGAACCGGGCCCACGGCGGGAGAGACCCAGTACTTC
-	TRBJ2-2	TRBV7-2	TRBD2	CAGGGLAGVGTGELFF	TGTGCCGGCGGGGGACTAGCGGGAGTGGGCACCGGGGAGCTGTTTTTT
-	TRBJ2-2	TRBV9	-	CASSVEAGPMVGELFF	TGTGCCAGCAGCGTAGAGGCGGGACCCATGGTCGGGGAGCTGTTTTTT
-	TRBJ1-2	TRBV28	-	CASSLVSGQNGGYTF	TGTGCCAGCAGTTTAGTGTCAGGGCAAAACGGGGGCTACACCTTC
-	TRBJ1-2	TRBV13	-	CASSLGSGALEYGYTF	TGTGCCAGCAGCTTAGGGTCAGGGGCATTGGAGTATGGCTACACCTTC
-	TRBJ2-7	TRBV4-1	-	CASSQAGRNYEQYF	TGCGCCAGCAGCCAAGCGGGTCGAAACTACGAGCAGTACTTC